Presented here are 17 T cell receptor beta chains from one specimen sequenced in a study of T cells after yellow fever vaccination (dated 2019 in TCRdb). Reading the label with the study, this specimen's treatment or condition is: live attenuated yellow fever vaccine strain. The library was prepared using 5' RACE. Sequencing was carried out with an Illumina NovaSeq 6000. In-frame beta chains were kept once TCRdb had trimmed the public reads at Q25 with fastp and called clones with MiXCR. For every CDR3 protein sequence, its rows merge into one entry that carries the most common genes and DNA. For this sample there are fewer than 350,000 distinct CDR3 sequences; about 3.5% appear just once. The ten largest make up 23% of the sample. Sequenced here: PBMCs, sampled on the day of the yellow fever booster vaccination. The receptors derive from a man aged 18 to 35 who received the YFV17D yellow fever vaccine.

This clonotype was picked up many times. J is TRBJ2-7 and V is TRBV5-6; D remains ambiguous. Germline V gene sequence: CDR1 SGHDT, CDR2 YYEEEE. V lost 0 bases, J lost 6 bases, and 19 bases lay in between. The CDR3 runs to 16 residues. CDR3 sequence (DNA): TGTGCCAGCAGCTTGGCCCCCTTAGGGAAGCTGGGCGAGCAGTACGTC. Amino acids: CASSLAPLGKLGEQYV.

The gene calls are TRBV6-2 or TRBV6-3 and TRBJ2-3; D unresolved. This CDR3 comprises 15 residues. V lost 5 bases and J lost 4, with 16 bases in between. Germline V gene data show CDR1 as MNHEY and CDR2 as SVGEGT. CDR3 in amino acids: CASSRPGRQSDTQYF. The DNA for the CDR3 is TGTGCCAGCAGTCGCCCCGGGCGGCAGTCAGATACGCAGTATTTT.

Remarks on this clonotype: A much larger clone is a single base away; this may be a read error. This chain joins TRBV15 and TRBJ1-2; 9 bases map to TRBD1. The CDR3 is 14 residues long. The ends lost 3 bases at V and 7 bases at J; junction bases unmatched: 6. CDR1 LNHNV and CDR2 YYDKDF come from the germline V gene (reference sequence). CDR3 residues: CATSSDRTGVGYTF. The CDR3 nucleotides read TGTGCCACCAGCAGTGATAGGACAGGGGTTGGCTACACCTTC.

This clonotype was recorded many times. The chain uses TRBV5-1 and TRBJ1-1, with D unclear. The length of the CDR3 is 14 residues. V dropped 5 bases and J dropped 2 bases, with 13 bases sitting between them. The germline gives CDR1 SGHRS, CDR2 YFSETQ. The CDR3 protein is CASRSGASNTEAFF. In nucleotides, the CDR3 is TGCGCCAGCAGATCAGGCGCCAGTAACACTGAAGCTTTCTTT.

V and J are TRBV12-3 or TRBV12-4 and TRBJ2-1; D possibly matches TRBD1 or TRBD2 (5 bases each). V shed 5 bases and J shed 9 bases, with 14 bases lying between them. The CDR3 has 13 amino acids. CDR3 nucleotides: TGTGCCAGCAGTCCTGGGACCCCTGGTGAGCAGTTCTTC. Amino acids: CASSPGTPGEQFF.

This clonotype was found a few times. The chain recombines TRBV7-6 with TRBJ2-5; the D call may be TRBD1 or TRBD2 (5 bases each). The germline V and J ends were trimmed by 0 bases and 0 bases, with 14 bases remaining between them. The CDR3 totals 17 residues. Germline CDR1 and CDR2: SGHVS and FNYEAQ. The CDR3 protein is CASSLASTAVYQETQYF. The CDR3 coding sequence is TGTGCCAGCAGCTTAGCTTCGACAGCGGTGTACCAAGAGACCCAGTACTTC.

The chain carries TRBV12-3 or TRBV12-4 and TRBJ1-5, with 9 bases lining up with TRBD1. This CDR3 is built from 14 residues. V was clipped by 4 bases and J by 7 bases; unmatched bases: 5. The CDR3 here is CASSSRTGDQPQHF. The CDR3 region has the DNA TGTGCCAGCAGTTCCCGGACAGGGGACCAGCCCCAGCATTTT.

This clonotype has a handful of counts. V is TRBV5-6 and J is TRBJ1-5; 8 positions agree with TRBD1. Trimming cost V 1 base and J 0 bases; bases outside gene matches: 9. Germline V lookup: CDR1 SGHDT, CDR2 YYEEEE. The CDR3 spans 18 residues. The chain's CDR3 is CASSLFGQGGGSNQPQHF. In nucleotides, the CDR3 is TGTGCCAGCAGCTTGTTCGGACAGGGAGGCGGTAGCAATCAGCCCCAGCATTTT.

V gene TRBV11-2 combines with J gene TRBJ2-7; the D gene could be TRBD1 or TRBD2 (5 bases each). The CDR3 runs to 14 residues. The V end lost 5 bases, the J end lost 0 bases, and 11 bases lay between the germline ends. Germline CDR1 reads SGHAT; CDR2 reads FQNNGV. CDR3 sequence: CASSNWDGSYEQYF. The CDR3 region has the DNA TGTGCCAGCAGCAACTGGGACGGCTCCTACGAGCAGTACTTC.

This clonotype was seen many times. The V and J genes are TRBV5-1 and TRBJ1-1; D gene uncertain. This CDR3 is 14 amino acids long. V was trimmed by 4 bases and J by 5 bases, leaving 15 bases between them. From germline, CDR1 is SGHRS and CDR2 YFSETQ. This chain's CDR3 is CASSQTAVGTEAFF. DNA for the CDR3: TGCGCCAGCAGCCAAACAGCAGTAGGGACTGAAGCTTTCTTT.

This clonotype was counted only a few times. The chain joins TRBV4-1 to TRBJ1-2, with D unclear. Germline V lookup: CDR1 MGHRA, CDR2 YSYEKL. This CDR3 region has 16 residues. The V and J ends lost 0 bases and 1 base respectively, with 12 bases between them. The CDR3 loop reads CASSQDFARVNYGYTF. The CDR3 nucleotides read TGCGCCAGCAGCCAAGATTTTGCACGGGTTAACTATGGCTACACCTTC.

In its sample, this clonotype was seen a few times. The CDR3 region is CASSFAGGKNEQFF. DNA for the CDR3: TGTGCCAGCAGTTTTGCGGGGGGCAAAAATGAGCAGTTCTTC. The gene calls are TRBV12-3 or TRBV12-4 and TRBJ2-1; 8 positions agree with TRBD2. There are 14 residues in the CDR3. Trimming took 3 bases from V and 7 from J; bases not matched to a gene: 5.

This clonotype was counted a few times. The chain combines TRBV24-1 with TRBJ2-1; D is ambiguous. Germline V gene sequence: CDR1 KGHDR, CDR2 SFDVKD. The CDR3 contains 12 residues. V dropped 8 bases and J dropped 5 bases, with 9 bases sitting between them. This chain's CDR3 is CATTSADNEQFF. The CDR3 DNA reads TGTGCCACCACCTCCGCGGACAATGAGCAGTTCTTC.

The V gene is TRBV7-3, the J gene TRBJ2-3; D might be TRBD1 or TRBD2, each matching 5 bases. This CDR3 comprises 14 residues. V lost 4 bases, J lost 7 bases, and 15 bases lay in between. CDR1 is SGHTA and CDR2 is FQGTGA in the germline V gene. CDR3 bases: TGTGCCAGCAGCTCCCAGGGAGCCAGTAATACGCAGTATTTT. Encoded protein: CASSSQGASNTQYF.

In its sample, this clonotype was seen many times. The chain recombines TRBV6-2 or TRBV6-3 with TRBJ2-3, with 10 positions matching TRBD2. Losses at the gene ends were 5 bases for V and 3 bases for J; bases not matched to a gene: 17. Germline-derived CDR1 and CDR2 are MNHEY and SVGEGT. The CDR3 runs 19 residues. CDR3 protein: CASSAPGSGGVYGTDTQYF. The CDR3 DNA follows: TGTGCCAGCAGTGCGCCCGGAAGCGGGGGGGTTTACGGGACAGATACGCAGTATTTT.

This CDR3 is CSASRGVGAYEQYF. In nucleotides, the CDR3 is TGCAGTGCCTCACGGGGGGTTGGTGCCTACGAGCAGTACTTC. J is TRBJ2-7 and V is TRBV20-1; 7 bases fit TRBD2. V shed 6 bases, J shed 2 bases, and the junction held 10 bases outside the gene matches. The CDR3 length is 14 residues. CDR1 DFQATT and CDR2 SNEGSKA come from the germline V gene (reference sequence).

The chain employs TRBV4-3 and TRBJ2-7; no firm D call. The V and J ends lost 3 bases and 3 bases respectively, with 15 bases between them. Germline CDR1 is LGHNA and CDR2 is YSLEER. The CDR3 contains 15 residues. In DNA, the CDR3 is TGCGCCAGCAGCCAGGATTGGACGGAGCTCTACGAGCAGTACTTC. Protein sequence: CASSQDWTELYEQYF.